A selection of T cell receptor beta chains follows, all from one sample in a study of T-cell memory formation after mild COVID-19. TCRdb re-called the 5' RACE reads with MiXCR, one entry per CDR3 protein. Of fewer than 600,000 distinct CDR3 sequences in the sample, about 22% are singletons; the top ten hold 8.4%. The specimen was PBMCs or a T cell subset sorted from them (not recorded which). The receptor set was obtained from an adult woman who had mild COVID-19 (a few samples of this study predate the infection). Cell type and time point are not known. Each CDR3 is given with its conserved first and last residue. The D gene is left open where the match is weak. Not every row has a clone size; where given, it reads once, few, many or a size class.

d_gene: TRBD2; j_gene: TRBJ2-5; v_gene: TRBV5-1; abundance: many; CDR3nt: TGCGCCAGCAGCCCTCAGGGACTAGCGGGAGATAAGGCCCAGTACTTC; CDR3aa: CASSPQGLAGDKAQYF
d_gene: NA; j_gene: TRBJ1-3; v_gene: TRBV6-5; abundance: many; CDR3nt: TGTGCCAGCCTACCTTCCTCTGGAAACACCATATATTTT; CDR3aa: CASLPSSGNTIYF
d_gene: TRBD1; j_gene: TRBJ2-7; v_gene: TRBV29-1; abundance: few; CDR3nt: TGCAGCGTTGAAAAAGGAGACAGGGTAGGGTACGAGCAGTACTTC; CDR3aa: CSVEKGDRVGYEQYF
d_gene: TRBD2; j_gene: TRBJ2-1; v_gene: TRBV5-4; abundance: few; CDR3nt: TGTGCCAGCAGCCCAATTTATACTAGCGGGGGAGAGCAGTTCTTC; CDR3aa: CASSPIYTSGGEQFF
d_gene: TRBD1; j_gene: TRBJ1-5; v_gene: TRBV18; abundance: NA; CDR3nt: TGTGCCAGCTCACCCCAACAGGGGACGCGGACCTTCAATCAGCCCCAGCATTTT; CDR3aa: CASSPQQGTRTFNQPQHF
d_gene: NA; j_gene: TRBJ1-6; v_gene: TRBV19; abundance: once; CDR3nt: TGTGCCAGTAGTCCCGGACAGTATAATAATTCACCCCTCCACTTT; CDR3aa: CASSPGQYNNSPLHF
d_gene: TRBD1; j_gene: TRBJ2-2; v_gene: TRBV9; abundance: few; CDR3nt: TGTGCCAGCAGCGTATCCGGGACAGTGAACACCGGGGAGCTGTTTTTT; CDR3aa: CASSVSGTVNTGELFF
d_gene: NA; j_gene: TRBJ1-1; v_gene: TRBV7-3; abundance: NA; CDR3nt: TGTGCCAGCACAACCAGCCCGGGCACTGAAGCTTTCTTT; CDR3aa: CASTTSPGTEAFF
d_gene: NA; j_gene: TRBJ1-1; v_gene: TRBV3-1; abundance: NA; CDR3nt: TGTGCCAGCAGCCAAGATTGGCCCCGGGGCACTGAAGCTTTCTTT; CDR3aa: CASSQDWPRGTEAFF
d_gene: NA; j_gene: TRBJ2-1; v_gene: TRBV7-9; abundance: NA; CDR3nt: TGTGCCAGCAGCTCGACTCCAACGGAGCAGTTCTTC; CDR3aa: CASSSTPTEQFF
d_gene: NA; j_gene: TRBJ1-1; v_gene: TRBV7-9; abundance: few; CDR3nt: TGTGCCAGCAGCTGGGGTCGGCCGGACTTGAACACTGAAGCTTTCTTT; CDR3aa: CASSWGRPDLNTEAFF
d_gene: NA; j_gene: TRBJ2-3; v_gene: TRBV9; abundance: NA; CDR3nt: TGTGCCAGCAGCGTAGCGCCACTAGACACAGATACGCAGTATTTT; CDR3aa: CASSVAPLDTDTQYF
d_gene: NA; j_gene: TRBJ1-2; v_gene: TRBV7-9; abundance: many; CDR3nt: TGTGCCAGCAGCTTAAGGGTTAACTATGGCTACACCTTC; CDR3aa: CASSLRVNYGYTF
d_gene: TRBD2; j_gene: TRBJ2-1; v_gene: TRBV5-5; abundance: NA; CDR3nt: TGTGCCAGCAGTGGCTTCGGCGGGGGGAGGTACAATGAGCAGTTCTTC; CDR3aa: CASSGFGGGRYNEQFF
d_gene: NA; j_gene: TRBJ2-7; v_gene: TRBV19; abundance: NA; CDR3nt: TGTGCCAGTGGTCCAGCTTTCTCCTACGAGCAGTACTTC; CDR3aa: CASGPAFSYEQYF
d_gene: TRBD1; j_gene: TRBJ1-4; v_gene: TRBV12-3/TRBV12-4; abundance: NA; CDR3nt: TGTGCCAGCAGTTCTCGGACAGGAAATGAAAAACTGTTTTTT; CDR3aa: CASSSRTGNEKLFF
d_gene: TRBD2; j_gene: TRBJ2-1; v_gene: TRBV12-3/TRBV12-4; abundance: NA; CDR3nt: TGTGCCAGCAGGCAATCCGGACTAGCGGGGGGAATAAGGTACAATGAGCAGTTCTTC; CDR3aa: CASRQSGLAGGIRYNEQFF
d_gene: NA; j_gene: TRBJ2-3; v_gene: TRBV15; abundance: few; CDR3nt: TGTGCCACCCGAGGTGCAGGGACGAGCACAGATACGCAGTATTTT; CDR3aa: CATRGAGTSTDTQYF
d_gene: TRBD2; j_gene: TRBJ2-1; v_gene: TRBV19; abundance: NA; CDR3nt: TGTGCCAGTAGTATAGGTCTAGCGGGAGGGCCAAGGCTCTTC; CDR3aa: CASSIGLAGGPRLF
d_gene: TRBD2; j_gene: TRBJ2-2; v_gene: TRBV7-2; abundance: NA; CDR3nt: TGTGCCAGCAGCCCCCCCAGGCTAGCGGGAATCGGGGAGCTGTTTTTT; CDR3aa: CASSPPRLAGIGELFF
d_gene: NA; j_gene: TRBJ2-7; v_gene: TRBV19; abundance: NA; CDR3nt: TGTGCCAGTAGATCAGGGGCTGGAACCGGGCAGTACTTC; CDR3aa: CASRSGAGTGQYF
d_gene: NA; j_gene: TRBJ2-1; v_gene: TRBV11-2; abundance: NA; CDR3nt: TGTGCCAGCAGCTTACGGTTTGGTTCGGGGCCGATAAACAATGAGCAGTTCTTC; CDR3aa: CASSLRFGSGPINNEQFF
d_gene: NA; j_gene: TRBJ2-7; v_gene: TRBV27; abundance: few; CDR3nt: TGTGCCAGCAGTCCCCTAGTCGAGACAGGGACTACCTACGAGCAGTACTTC; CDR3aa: CASSPLVETGTTYEQYF
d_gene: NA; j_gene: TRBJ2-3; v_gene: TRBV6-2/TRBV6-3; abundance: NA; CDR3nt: TGTGCCAGAAGTGACGGGTCCAGCGGCACAGATACGCAGTATTTT; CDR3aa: CARSDGSSGTDTQYF
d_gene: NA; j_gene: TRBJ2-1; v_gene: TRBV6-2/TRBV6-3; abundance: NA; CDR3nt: TGTGCCAGCAGCCAACCCCGGGACTCCATGGGAGTTGAGCAGTTCTTC; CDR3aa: CASSQPRDSMGVEQFF
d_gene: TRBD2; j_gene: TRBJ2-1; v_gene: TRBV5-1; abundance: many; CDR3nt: TGCGCCAGCAGCTTTGAGCGGGGATCCTACAATGAGCAGTTCTTC; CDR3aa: CASSFERGSYNEQFF
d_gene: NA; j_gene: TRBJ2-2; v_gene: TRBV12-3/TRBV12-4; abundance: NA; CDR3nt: TGTGCCAGCAGTTTACGGGACCACCCCGGCGGGGAGCTGTTTTTT; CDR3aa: CASSLRDHPGGELFF
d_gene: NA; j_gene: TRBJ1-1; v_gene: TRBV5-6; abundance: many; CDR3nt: TGTGCCAGCAGCTTAGGATGGGGCACTGAAGCTTTCTTT; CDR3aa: CASSLGWGTEAFF
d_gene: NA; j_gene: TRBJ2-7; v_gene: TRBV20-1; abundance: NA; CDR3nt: TGCAGTGCTAGCATGGGGGTTGTCTACGAGCAGTACTTC; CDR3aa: CSASMGVVYEQYF
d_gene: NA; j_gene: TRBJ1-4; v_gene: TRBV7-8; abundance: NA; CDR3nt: TGTGCCAGCAGCTCCGTGGATAGGGAAAAACTGTTTTTT; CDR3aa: CASSSVDREKLFF
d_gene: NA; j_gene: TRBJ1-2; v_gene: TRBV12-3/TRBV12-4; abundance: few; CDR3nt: TGTGCCAGCAGTTTTGGGGTTGCTAACTATGGCTACACCTTC; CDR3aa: CASSFGVANYGYTF
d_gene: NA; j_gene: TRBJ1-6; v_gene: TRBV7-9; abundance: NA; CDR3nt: TGTGCCAGCAGCGTGAGCGGGAATAATTCACCCCTCCACTTT; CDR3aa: CASSVSGNNSPLHF
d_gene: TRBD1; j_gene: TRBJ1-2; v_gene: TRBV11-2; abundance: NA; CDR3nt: TGTGCCAGCAGCTTAAGGGGGACAGGGCCGGCGTATGGCTACACCTTC; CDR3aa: CASSLRGTGPAYGYTF
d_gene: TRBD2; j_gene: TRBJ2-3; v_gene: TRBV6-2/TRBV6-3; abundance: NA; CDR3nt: TGTGCCAGCAGTTACTCGCCCGGGACTAGCGTAACGACAGATACGCAGTATTTT; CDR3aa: CASSYSPGTSVTTDTQYF
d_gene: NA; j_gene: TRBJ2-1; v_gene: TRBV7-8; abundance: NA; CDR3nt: TGTGCCAGCAGCTCTCCCTCCCAGCGTTACAATGAGCAGTTCTTC; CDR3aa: CASSSPSQRYNEQFF
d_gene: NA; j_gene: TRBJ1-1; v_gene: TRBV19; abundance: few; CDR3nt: TGTGCCAGTACCGCTAGGGCTGCGAACACTGAAGCTTTCTTT; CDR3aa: CASTARAANTEAFF
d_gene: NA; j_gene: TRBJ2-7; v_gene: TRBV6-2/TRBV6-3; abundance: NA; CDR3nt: TGTACCAGCAGTTACCCAAGGACGGTGAACACCGGCTACGAGCAGTACTTC; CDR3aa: CTSSYPRTVNTGYEQYF
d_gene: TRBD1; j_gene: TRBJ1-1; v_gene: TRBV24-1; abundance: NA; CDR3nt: TGTGCCACCCGAACACAGGGGAGGGCTGAAGCTTTCTTT; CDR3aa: CATRTQGRAEAFF
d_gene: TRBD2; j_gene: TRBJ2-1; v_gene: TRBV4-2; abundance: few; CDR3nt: TGTGCCAGCAGCCAAGCCGGGACTAGCGGTTCCTACAATGAGCAGTTCTTC; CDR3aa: CASSQAGTSGSYNEQFF
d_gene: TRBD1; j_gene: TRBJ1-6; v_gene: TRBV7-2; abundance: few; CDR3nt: TGTGCCAGCAGCTTAGCGAGCCAGGGGGCGGATTCACCCCTCCACTTT; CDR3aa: CASSLASQGADSPLHF
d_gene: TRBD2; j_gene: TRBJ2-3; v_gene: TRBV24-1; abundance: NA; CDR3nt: TGTGCCACCAGTGACTCCCCGGCGGGGGATACCACAGATACGCAGTATTTT; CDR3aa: CATSDSPAGDTTDTQYF
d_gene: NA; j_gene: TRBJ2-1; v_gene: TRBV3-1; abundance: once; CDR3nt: TGTGCCAGCAGCCAACTGAAGCGGCGGGAGCAGTTCTTC; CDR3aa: CASSQLKRREQFF
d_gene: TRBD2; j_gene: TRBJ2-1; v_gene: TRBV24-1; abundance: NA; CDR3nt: TGTGCCACCAGTGATTCGAGCGGGGGGGTTTACAATGAGCAGTTCTTC; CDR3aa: CATSDSSGGVYNEQFF